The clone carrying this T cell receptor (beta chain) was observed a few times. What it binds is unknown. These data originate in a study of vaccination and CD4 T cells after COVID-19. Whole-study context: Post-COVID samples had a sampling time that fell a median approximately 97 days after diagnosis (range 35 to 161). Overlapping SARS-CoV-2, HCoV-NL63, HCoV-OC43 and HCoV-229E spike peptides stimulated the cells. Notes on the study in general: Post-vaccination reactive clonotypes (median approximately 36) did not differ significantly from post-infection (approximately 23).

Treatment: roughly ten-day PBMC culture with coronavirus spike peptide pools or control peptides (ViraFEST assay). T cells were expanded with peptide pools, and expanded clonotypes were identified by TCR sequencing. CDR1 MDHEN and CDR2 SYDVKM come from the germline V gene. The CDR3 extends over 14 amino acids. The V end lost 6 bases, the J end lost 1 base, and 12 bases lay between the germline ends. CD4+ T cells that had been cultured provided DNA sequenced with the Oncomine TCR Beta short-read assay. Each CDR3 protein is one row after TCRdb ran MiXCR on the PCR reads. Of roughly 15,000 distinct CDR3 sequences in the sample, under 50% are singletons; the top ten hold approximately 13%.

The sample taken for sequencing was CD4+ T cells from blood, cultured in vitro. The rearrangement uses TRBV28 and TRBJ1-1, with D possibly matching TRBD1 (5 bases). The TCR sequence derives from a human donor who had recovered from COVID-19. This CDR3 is CASSPDSRNTEAFF. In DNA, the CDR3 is TGTGCCAGCAGCCCCGACAGCCGGAACACTGAAGCTTTCTTT.